This paragraph reports one T cell receptor beta chain. These data come from a study of blood T cell repertoires in COVID-19. Original methodology: Scientists estimated how many nucleated cells there were by amplifying reference gene primers. Clones were read by immunoSEQ multiplex PCR, and TCRdb kept only the in-frame ones, dropping some. V, J and clone size were drawn from that table, and D and trimming were deduced from the DNA. Of 180,000 or so clones in the sample, 89% were seen once. The V gene's germline CDR1 is MGHRA and CDR2 YSYEKL. The ends lost 3 bases at V and 5 bases at J; junction bases unmatched: 11. The CDR3 loop spans 17 amino acids.

The clonotype originates from a man aged 35 to 55 with acute or convalescent COVID-19. V gene TRBV4-1 combines with J gene TRBJ2-3, with 10 bases lining up with TRBD2. The specimen sequenced was peripheral blood. CDR3 coding DNA: TGCGCCAGCAGCCAGAGGGCGGCTAGCGGGGGAGGAGATACGCAGTATTTT. It translates to CASSQRAASGGGDTQYF.